This T cell receptor (beta chain) comes out of a study of CD8 T cells in ankylosing spondylitis. Overall study results and limits: One TCR beta motif, made up of roughly eight highly homologous variants, appeared characteristic of ankylosing spondylitis blood. Some of these motif variants have turned up before, in reports on reactive arthritis synovial fluid and blood.

V shed 1 base and J shed 0 bases, with 12 bases lying between them. The length of the CDR3 is 17 residues. Germline V gene sequence: CDR1 LGHDT, CDR2 YNNKEL (reference sequence). One entry per CDR3 protein, called by TCRdb with MiXCR from the 5' RACE reads. Of under 850,000 distinct CDR3 sequences in the sample, 15% to 20% are singletons; the top ten hold about 19%. Concerning this clonotype itself: The target antigen is unknown.

The chain has TRBV3-1 and TRBJ2-2; a possible D gene is TRBD1 (6 bases). The sample comprised blood, either unsorted or a sorted T cell fraction (not recorded which). This TCR was recovered from a male donor with ankylosing spondylitis. CDR3 bases: TGTGCCAGCAGCCAAGGGGACACCAAAGCGAACACCGGGGAGCTGTTTTTT. Residues: CASSQGDTKANTGELFF.